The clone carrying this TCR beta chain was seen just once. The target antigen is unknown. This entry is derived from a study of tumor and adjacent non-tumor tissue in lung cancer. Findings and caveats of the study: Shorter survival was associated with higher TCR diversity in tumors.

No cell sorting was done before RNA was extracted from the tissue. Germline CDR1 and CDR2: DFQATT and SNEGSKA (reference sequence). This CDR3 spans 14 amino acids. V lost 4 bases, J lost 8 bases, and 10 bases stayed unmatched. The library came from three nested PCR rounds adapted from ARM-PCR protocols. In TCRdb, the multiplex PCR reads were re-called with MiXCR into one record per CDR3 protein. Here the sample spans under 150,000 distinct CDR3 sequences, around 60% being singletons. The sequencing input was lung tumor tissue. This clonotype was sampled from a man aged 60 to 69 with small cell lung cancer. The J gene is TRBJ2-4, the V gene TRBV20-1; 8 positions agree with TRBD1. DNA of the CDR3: TGCAGTGCTACGGACAGGGCAGCTGAAGACATTCAGTACTTC. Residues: CSATDRAAEDIQYF.